Below, 2 T cell receptor beta chains from the same sample are listed, as sequenced in a study of radiotherapy plus CTLA-4 blockade in lung cancer. Using immunoSEQ multiplex PCR, the repertoire was profiled, and TCRdb retains in-frame clones only, with some absent. Here the sample spans around 100,000 clones, about four fifths being singletons. The source material was peripheral blood, sampled from a patient treated with radiotherapy plus ipilimumab. Every receptor here comes from a human donor with non-small cell lung cancer that progressed on radiotherapy plus ipilimumab. Some clones in this sample may be carry-over from other donors' samples.

This rearrangement joins TRBV4-3 to TRBJ2-7; a weak D match, TRBD2 (7 bases). Germline V CDR1 and CDR2: LGHNA, YSLEER. This CDR3 has 17 residues. Trimming shortened V by 1 base and J by 3 bases, and 19 bases separated the two germline ends. DNA for the CDR3: TGCGCCAGCAGCCAAGGTTTGGAGGGGGAGGGTCACTACGAGCAGTACTTC. Protein: CASSQGLEGEGHYEQYF.

J is TRBJ2-3 and V is TRBV13; D is unresolved. The germline CDR1 and CDR2 sequences are PRHDT and FYEKMQ (reference sequence). The CDR3 runs 14 residues. V was cut by 2 bases and J by 1 base, with 7 bases left in between. The CDR3 sequence is CASSLQSGTDTQYF. CDR3 bases: TGTGCCAGCAGCTTACAAAGCGGCACAGATACGCAGTATTTT.